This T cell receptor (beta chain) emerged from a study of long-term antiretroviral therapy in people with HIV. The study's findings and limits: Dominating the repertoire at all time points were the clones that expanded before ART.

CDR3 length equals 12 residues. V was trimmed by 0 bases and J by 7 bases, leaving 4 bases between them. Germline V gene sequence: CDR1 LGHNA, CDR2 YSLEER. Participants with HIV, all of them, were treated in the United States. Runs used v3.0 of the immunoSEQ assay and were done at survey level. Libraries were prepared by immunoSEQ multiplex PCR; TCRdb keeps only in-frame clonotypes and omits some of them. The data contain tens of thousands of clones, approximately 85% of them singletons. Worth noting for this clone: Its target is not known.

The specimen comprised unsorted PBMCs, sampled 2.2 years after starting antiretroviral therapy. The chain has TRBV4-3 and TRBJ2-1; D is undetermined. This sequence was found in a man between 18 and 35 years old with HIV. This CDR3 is CASSQEENEQFF. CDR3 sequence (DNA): TGCGCCAGCAGCCAAGAAGAGAATGAGCAGTTCTTC.